Presented here are 16 T cell receptor beta chains from one specimen sequenced in a study of PD-L1 blockade in urothelial cancer (dated by TCRdb to 2015 to 2018). Libraries came from the immunoSEQ multiplex PCR assay. TCRdb carries this immuneACCESS record with in-frame sequences only. Its versions omit some clonotypes, under half of them owing to an unresolved V gene in the studies checked, with the rest unexplained. The sample includes under 50,000 clones, with approximately 92% observed a single time. About 9% of the sample is in the top ten clones. The sequenced sample was PBMCs, obtained around atezolizumab (anti-PD-L1) treatment. These receptors were taken from an older man with urothelial cancer.

J is TRBJ2-1 and V is TRBV29-1; 10 bases fit TRBD1. In germline, CDR1 is SQVTM, CDR2 ANQGSEA. V lost 5 bases, J lost 4 bases, and 5 bases stayed unmatched. This CDR3 has 14 amino acids. In DNA form, the CDR3 reads TGCAGCGTTCGCGACAGGGGGCTATACAATGAGCAGTTCTTC. This sequence encodes CSVRDRGLYNEQFF.

This clone was counted once. V gene TRBV15 combines with J gene TRBJ2-7, with D unresolved. This CDR3 is 13 amino acids long. V was shortened by 3 bases and J by 0 bases, with 6 bases between the two germline ends. The germline V gene has CDR1 LNHNV and CDR2 YYDKDF (reference sequence). CDR3 residues: CATSRSGSYEQYF. CDR3 in DNA: TGTGCCACCAGCAGGTCAGGCTCCTACGAGCAGTACTTC. Drawing the rest from reference TRBV15 and TRBJ2-7, the complete variable domain is DAMVIQNPRYQVTQFGKPVTLSCSQTLNHNVMYWYQQKSSQAPKLLFHYYDKDFNNEADTPDNFQSRRPNTSFCFLDIRSPGLGDTAMYLCATSRSGSYEQYFGPGTRLTVT.

The chain has TRBV7-8 and TRBJ2-5; a weak D match, TRBD1 (5 bases). There are 14 residues in the CDR3. Trimming took off 1 base at V and 2 bases at J, with 8 bases between the two ends. CDR1 and CDR2 (germline): SGHVS, FQNEAQ. DNA of the CDR3: TGTGCCAGCAGCTTAGTCCAGGGACAAGAGACCCAGTACTTC. Translated, it gives CASSLVQGQETQYF. Together with reference TRBV7-8 and TRBJ2-5, the CDR3 gives the full variable domain: GAGVSQSPRYKVAKRGQDVALRCDPISGHVSLFWYQQALGQGPEFLTYFQNEAQLDKSGLPSDRFFAERPEGSVSTLKIQRTQQEDSAVYLCASSLVQGQETQYFGPGTRLLVL.

The V and J genes are TRBV28 and TRBJ2-7; possibly TRBD1 for D (6 bases). CDR3 length equals 15 residues. Germline CDR1 is MDHEN and CDR2 is SYDVKM. V lost 6 bases and J lost 3, with 18 bases in between. The CDR3 bases are TGTGCCAGCAGAACCTCCGGGACACGAGTCTACGAGCAGTACTTC. Encoded protein: CASRTSGTRVYEQYF. The entire variable domain, with the rest obtained from reference TRBV28 and TRBJ2-7, is as follows: DVKVTQSSRYLVKRTGEKVFLECVQDMDHENMFWYRQDPGLGLRLIYFSYDVKMKEKGDIPEGYSVSREKKERFSLILESASTNQTSMYLCASRTSGTRVYEQYFGPGTRLTVT.

CDR3 bases: TGTGCCAGCAGTGACAGGGGAATCGATGGCTACACCTTC. Translating it yields CASSDRGIDGYTF. V usage is TRBV2 and J usage is TRBJ1-2; a weak D match, TRBD1 (6 bases). The germline CDR1 and CDR2 sequences are SNHLY and FYNNEI. This CDR3 is 13 amino acids long. V was cut by 3 bases and J by 6 bases, with 11 bases left in between.

The rearrangement joins TRBV5-1 to TRBJ1-6; 7 bases align to TRBD1. The CDR3 has 15 amino acids. J was trimmed by 9 bases and V by 5 bases; bases with no gene match: 11. In germline, CDR1 is SGHRS, CDR2 YFSETQ. The CDR3 loop is CASSRGQVGPSPLHF. The CDR3 nucleotides are TGCGCCAGCAGTCGAGGACAGGTGGGGCCTTCACCCCTCCACTTT.

The sample holds a few counts of this clone. This rearrangement joins TRBV10-3 to TRBJ1-4; possible D gene TRBD1, 5 bases. The germline V gene encodes CDR1 ENHRY and CDR2 SYGVKD. The V gene lost 10 bases and the J gene lost 7 bases, with 22 bases spanning the gap. The length of the CDR3 is 15 residues. The CDR3 loop is CATEDDRGGAEKLFF. In DNA, the CDR3 is TGTGCCACCGAAGACGACCGAGGAGGGGCTGAAAAACTGTTTTTT.

The chain has TRBV5-8 and TRBJ2-1; TRBD1 might be the D (5 bases). V dropped 0 bases and J dropped 0 bases, with 7 bases sitting between them. CDR1 is SGHTS and CDR2 is YDEGEE in the germline V gene. The CDR3 loop spans 15 amino acids. This chain's CDR3 is CASSLGQLSYNEQFF. DNA for the CDR3: TGTGCCAGCAGCTTGGGACAGCTCTCCTACAATGAGCAGTTCTTC.

The rearrangement links TRBV19 to TRBJ1-2; the match to TRBD1 covers 9 bases. The J segment lost 4 bases and the V segment lost 9 bases, leaving 6 bases of the junction unmatched. The germline V gene encodes CDR1 LNHDA and CDR2 SQIVND (reference sequence). This CDR3 has 13 amino acids. The CDR3: CASGGQGPYGYTF. CDR3 nucleotide sequence: TGTGCCAGCGGCGGACAGGGGCCCTATGGCTACACCTTC.

J is TRBJ2-3 and V is TRBV2; D perhaps matches TRBD2 (5 bases). The CDR3 runs to 15 residues. Germline values: CDR1 SNHLY, CDR2 FYNNEI. V was trimmed by 4 bases and J by 3 bases, leaving 14 bases between them. The CDR3 is CASSVRGQGTDTQYF. CDR3 bases: TGTGCCAGCAGTGTAAGAGGGCAAGGGACAGATACGCAGTATTTT.

V is TRBV5-4 and J is TRBJ1-1; D perhaps matches TRBD1 (6 bases). This CDR3 comprises 17 residues. Germline CDR1 and CDR2: SGHNT and YYREEE (reference sequence). Trimming took 0 bases from V and 3 from J, leaving 18 bases between them. The CDR3 is CASSLGGGGKWDTEAFF. CDR3 nucleotide sequence: TGTGCCAGCAGCTTGGGAGGGGGTGGGAAATGGGACACTGAAGCTTTCTTT.

The chain combines TRBV6-6 with TRBJ2-2; possible D gene TRBD2, 5 bases. Trimming stripped 6 bases from V and 9 bases from J, with 8 bases between. CDR3 length: 11 amino acids. Germline V gene sequence: CDR1 MNHNY, CDR2 SVGAGI (reference sequence). CDR3 sequence (DNA): TGTGCCAGCAGCCCTAGCCGGGAGCTGTTTTTT. This codes for CASSPSRELFF.

The V and J genes are TRBV5-4 and TRBJ2-3; 12 bases are shared with TRBD2. The length of the CDR3 is 15 residues. The ends lost 4 bases at V and 5 bases at J; junction bases unmatched: 5. The germline V gene encodes CDR1 SGHNT and CDR2 YYREEE (reference sequence). The CDR3 region has the DNA TGTGCCAGCAGCACACCTAGCGGGAGGGGAGATACGCAGTATTTT. It yields the protein CASSTPSGRGDTQYF.

V and J are TRBV5-1 and TRBJ2-1, with D maybe TRBD1 (6 bases). V lost 2 bases, J lost 5 bases, and 11 bases lay in between. The germline CDR1 and CDR2 sequences are SGHRS and YFSETQ. The CDR3 is 14 residues long. The CDR3 is CASSFSQGNNEQFF. CDR3 nucleotides: TGCGCCAGCAGCTTTTCCCAGGGGAACAATGAGCAGTTCTTC.

The chain couples TRBV28 to TRBJ2-7, with a possible D match to TRBD1 (5 bases). V gave up 6 bases and J gave up 7 bases, with 13 bases separating them. The CDR3 totals 12 residues. Germline assignment: CDR1 MDHEN and CDR2 SYDVKM. CDR3 nucleotide sequence: TGTGCCAGCAGCCGACAAGGGGAAGAGCAGTACTTC. Protein sequence: CASSRQGEEQYF.

This clone appeared once. The rearrangement links TRBV7-3 to TRBJ2-3, with TRBD2 matching 8 bases. In germline, CDR1 is SGHTA, CDR2 FQGTGA. The trim removed 2 bases at V and 1 base at J, leaving 5 bases unmatched. CDR3 length equals 16 residues. In DNA, the CDR3 is TGTGCCAGCAGCTTATCGGGAGGGCCGGGCACAGATACGCAGTATTTT. It codes for CASSLSGGPGTDTQYF.